The 27 T cell receptor beta chains reported below all come from one sample, sequenced in a study of T-cell memory formation after mild COVID-19. TCRdb reprocessed the 5' RACE reads via MiXCR and lists one record per CDR3 protein. The sample lists approximately 490,000 distinct CDR3 sequences, just over 20% occurring once. The sequenced material came from PBMCs or a T cell subset sorted from them (not recorded which). The source is an adult woman who had mild COVID-19 (a few samples of this study predate the infection). Cell type and time point are not known.

The J gene is TRBJ2-7, the V gene TRBV18; perhaps TRBD2 as D (6 bases). The CDR3 is 16 residues long. Germline values: CDR1 KGHSH, CDR2 LQKENI. V lost 4 bases and J lost 3, with 19 bases in between. CDR3 DNA: TGTGCCAGCTCACGGCCTCCTTGGGAGGCGGTCTACGAGCAGTACTTC. Protein: CASSRPPWEAVYEQYF.

The table lists this clonotype with many counts. The chain joins TRBV4-1 to TRBJ2-1; D not certain. Germline assignment: CDR1 MGHRA and CDR2 YSYEKL. The CDR3 consists of 16 residues. V was clipped by 4 bases and J by 3 bases, with 16 bases between them. CDR3 loop: CASSREFGADYNEQFF. CDR3 in DNA: TGCGCCAGCAGCCGAGAATTTGGAGCTGACTACAATGAGCAGTTCTTC.

The chain combines TRBV7-9 with TRBJ2-2; no clear D gene. Trimming took off 8 bases at V and 7 bases at J, with 8 bases between the two ends. Germline CDR1 reads SEHNR; CDR2 reads FQNEAQ (reference sequence). This CDR3 region has 11 residues. The DNA for the CDR3 is TGTGCCAGCGTTGCGGACGGGGAGCTGTTTTTT. As protein: CASVADGELFF.

This clonotype has only a few counts. The chain is built from TRBV28 and TRBJ2-7; 9 bases fit TRBD2. The V segment lost 4 bases and the J segment 4 bases; nucleotides outside the gene matches: 20. The germline V gene has CDR1 MDHEN and CDR2 SYDVKM. CDR3 length: 19 amino acids. CDR3 protein: CASSSIGDVLAGPEYEQYF. The CDR3 DNA is TGTGCCAGCAGTTCAATCGGGGACGTTCTAGCGGGACCTGAATACGAGCAGTACTTC.

The genes are TRBV9 and TRBJ2-1; TRBD2 agrees at 11 bases. CDR1 is SGDLS, CDR2 YYNGEE, per germline. The CDR3 covers 14 residues. With V trimmed by 3 bases and J by 12 bases, 8 bases remained unmatched. DNA of the CDR3: TGTGCCAGCAGCGAGACTAGCGGGGTCCCTGGGCAGTTCTTC. The encoded protein is CASSETSGVPGQFF.

V is TRBV20-1 and J is TRBJ2-4, with D unclear. CDR3 length: 15 amino acids. Deletions cut 3 bases from V and 0 bases from J, with 12 bases between. From germline, CDR1 is DFQATT and CDR2 SNEGSKA (reference sequence). The CDR3: CSASQEELAKNIQYF. CDR3 DNA: TGCAGTGCTAGCCAGGAAGAGCTAGCCAAAAACATTCAGTACTTC.

This clonotype came up a few times. The V gene is TRBV5-1, the J gene TRBJ2-7; 7 nucleotides align to TRBD1. Germline-derived CDR1 and CDR2 are SGHRS and YFSETQ. Trimming cost V 6 bases and J 2 bases; bases outside gene matches: 8. This CDR3 is 14 amino acids long. The DNA for the CDR3 is TGCGCCAGCACCCTAGGGACAGATGCCTACGAGCAGTACTTC. Amino acid sequence: CASTLGTDAYEQYF.

This clonotype was detected many times. The CDR3 spells CATSSPSLRAGEQFF. The CDR3 DNA sequence: TGTGCCACCAGTTCCCCTAGTTTGAGGGCAGGTGAGCAGTTCTTC. The rearrangement joins TRBV24-1 to TRBJ2-1; tentatively, D is TRBD2 (5 bases). The germline V and J ends were trimmed by 6 bases and 9 bases, with 20 bases remaining between them. CDR3 length equals 15 residues. Germline CDR1 and CDR2: KGHDR and SFDVKD.

The chain is built from TRBV4-1 and TRBJ1-4; the D gene is possibly TRBD1 (5 bases). The V end lost 1 base, the J end lost 8 bases, and 20 bases lay between the germline ends. Germline loops: CDR1 MGHRA, CDR2 YSYEKL. CDR3 size: 17 residues. CDR3: CASSQVGVGRGGEKLFF. The CDR3 nucleotides are TGCGCCAGCAGCCAAGTCGGGGTAGGAAGGGGAGGAGAAAAACTGTTTTTT.

The chain recombines TRBV12-5 with TRBJ2-7; 8 bases map to TRBD2. Germline loops: CDR1 LGHNT, CDR2 FRNRAP. Germline trimming cut 2 bases from V and 2 bases from J; bases unmatched to any gene: 8. This CDR3 spans 16 amino acids. The CDR3 DNA reads TGTGCTAGTGGTTTGTTCCGAACTAGCGGACCCTACGAGCAGTACTTC. Translating gives CASGLFRTSGPYEQYF.

This clonotype was seen just once. The genes are TRBV25-1 and TRBJ2-3, with 10 nucleotides matching TRBD1. In germline, CDR1 is MGHDK, CDR2 SYGVNS. CDR3 size: 16 residues. Trimming took 2 bases from V and 4 from J; bases not matched to a gene: 6. The CDR3 loop reads CASSERQGAGADTQYF. In DNA, the CDR3 is TGTGCCAGCAGTGAACGACAGGGGGCCGGCGCAGATACGCAGTATTTT.

This clonotype turned up a few times. The genes are TRBV6-5 and TRBJ2-1; D not resolved. Germline V CDR1 and CDR2: MNHEY, SVGAGI. V dropped 0 bases and J dropped 9 bases, with 12 bases sitting between them. CDR3 length: 14 residues. The CDR3 reads CASSYSLGRSEQFF. CDR3 nucleotides: TGTGCCAGCAGTTACTCGCTCGGGCGCAGTGAGCAGTTCTTC.

This rearrangement joins TRBV6-5 to TRBJ1-3; D ambiguous. With 6 bases removed from V and 8 bases from J, the gap between germline ends came to 17 bases. CDR3 length: 14 amino acids. The germline V gene has CDR1 MNHEY and CDR2 SVGAGI. The CDR3 region has the DNA TGTGCCAGCAGCCGGTTGTTCGCAACGGACACCATATATTTT. Amino acid sequence: CASSRLFATDTIYF.

This sequence joins TRBV19 and TRBJ2-3, with 10 positions matching TRBD2. J was trimmed by 2 bases and V by 2 bases; bases with no gene match: 7. There are 17 residues in the CDR3. The germline V gene has CDR1 LNHDA and CDR2 SQIVND (reference sequence). CDR3 coding DNA: TGTGCCAGTAGTATATCTAGCGGGAGCGGGACCACAGATACGCAGTATTTT. Residues: CASSISSGSGTTDTQYF.

This clonotype showed up just a few times. This chain links TRBV29-1 with TRBJ1-1, with D maybe TRBD1 (6 bases). This CDR3 contains 13 residues. Germline V gene lookup returns CDR1 SQVTM and CDR2 ANQGSEA. The V and J ends lost 7 bases and 4 bases respectively, with 16 bases between them. CDR3 sequence (DNA): TGCAGCGGTTCAGCAGGGGCCAGCACTGAAGCTTTCTTT. It yields the protein CSGSAGASTEAFF.

V and J are TRBV12-3 or TRBV12-4 and TRBJ1-6; TRBD1 aligns across 11 bases. This CDR3 has 17 residues. V lost 3 bases and J lost 0; bases outside the gene matches: 1. The CDR3: CASSFGQGASYNSPLHF. The CDR3 DNA sequence: TGTGCCAGCAGTTTCGGACAGGGGGCCTCCTATAATTCACCCCTCCACTTT.

This chain connects TRBV7-9 to TRBJ2-2; TRBD1 agrees at 8 bases. CDR3 length: 18 amino acids. Germline CDR1 and CDR2: SEHNR and FQNEAQ (reference sequence). V shed 4 bases and J 0 bases; nucleotides not matched to a gene: 10. For the CDR3, the DNA is TGTGCCAGCAGCTCCGCGGACAGGGTAGGATCGAACACCGGGGAGCTGTTTTTT. This translates into CASSSADRVGSNTGELFF.

This clonotype showed up just a few times. V and J are TRBV20-1 and TRBJ2-5; the D is unclear. Trimming took off 3 bases at V and 5 bases at J, with 10 bases between the two ends. Germline V lookup: CDR1 DFQATT, CDR2 SNEGSKA (reference sequence). This CDR3 contains 12 residues. In DNA form, the CDR3 reads TGCAGTGCTAGCTCCGGGTCGGAGACCCAGTACTTC. Protein: CSASSGSETQYF.

The sample holds a few counts of this clonotype. The rearrangement joins TRBV7-3 to TRBJ2-1; 7 bases are shared with TRBD2. Unmatched junction bases numbered 7, after V lost 2 bases and J lost 6 bases. The germline V gene encodes CDR1 SGHTA and CDR2 FQGTGA. The CDR3 extends over 15 amino acids. The CDR3 sequence: CASSLWAGALNEQFF. CDR3 nucleotides: TGTGCCAGCAGCTTATGGGCGGGAGCTCTCAATGAGCAGTTCTTC.

This clonotype came up a few times. The chain employs TRBV29-1 and TRBJ2-1; 10 nucleotides line up with TRBD2. The ends lost 8 bases at V and 4 bases at J; junction bases unmatched: 5. Germline values: CDR1 SQVTM, CDR2 ANQGSEA. The CDR3 consists of 13 residues. Written as DNA, the CDR3 is TGCAGCCTTCTAGCGGGAGCTTACAATGAGCAGTTCTTC. This encodes CSLLAGAYNEQFF.

This clonotype was counted ten times or more. The CDR3 sequence: CASSSRGGYEQYF. The CDR3 bases are TGCGCCAGCAGCTCCCGTGGGGGCTACGAGCAGTACTTC. The chain employs TRBV5-1 and TRBJ2-7; possibly TRBD1 or TRBD2 for D (5 bases each). The ends were cut back, 3 bases at V and 3 bases at J, with 10 bases in the middle. Germline loops: CDR1 SGHRS, CDR2 YFSETQ. The CDR3 extends over 13 amino acids. The complete variable domain, with remaining parts taken from reference TRBV5-1 and TRBJ2-7, reads KAGVTQTPRYLIKTRGQQVTLSCSPISGHRSVSWYQQTPGQGLQFLFEYFSETQRNKGNFPGRFSGRQFSNSRSEMNVSTLELGDSALYLCASSSRGGYEQYFGPGTRLTVT.

The chain's CDR3 is CASSLGQGLFYEQYF. CDR3 in DNA: TGCGCCAGCAGCTTGGGGCAGGGGTTATTCTACGAGCAGTACTTC. The chain is built from TRBV5-1 and TRBJ2-7, with D perhaps matching TRBD1 (6 bases). The CDR3 extends over 15 amino acids. The germline V and J ends were trimmed by 0 bases and 3 bases, with 13 bases remaining between them. Germline V gives CDR1 SGHRS, CDR2 YFSETQ.

The chain joins TRBV6-6 to TRBJ1-1; the match to TRBD1 covers 7 bases. V was pared by 4 bases and J by 6 bases, with 2 bases of the junction left unmatched. This CDR3 contains 12 residues. Germline-derived CDR1 and CDR2 are MNHNY and SVGAGI (reference sequence). CDR3 DNA sequence: TGTGCCAGCAGTTGGACAGGCCCTGAAGCTTTCTTT. Its protein product is CASSWTGPEAFF.

The chain combines TRBV27 with TRBJ2-3, with 7 bases aligning to TRBD2. This CDR3 has 18 amino acids. J was trimmed by 6 bases and V by 5 bases; bases with no gene match: 20. In germline, CDR1 is MNHEY, CDR2 SMNVEV (reference sequence). The CDR3: CASSPLYRDYKNDDTQYF. CDR3 bases: TGTGCCAGCAGTCCCCTCTACCGGGACTATAAAAACGATGATACGCAGTATTTT.

This clonotype showed up many times. The chain links TRBV3-1 to TRBJ2-3; no firm D call. This CDR3 is built from 12 residues. Germline V lookup: CDR1 LGHDT, CDR2 YNNKEL (reference sequence). V gave up 1 base and J gave up 1 base, with 0 bases separating them. DNA of the CDR3: TGTGCCAGCAGCCAAGGCACAGATACGCAGTATTTT. It specifies CASSQGTDTQYF.

This rearrangement joins TRBV20-1 to TRBJ1-1; D gene ambiguous. CDR3 length equals 12 residues. Germline V gives CDR1 DFQATT, CDR2 SNEGSKA (reference sequence). The ends were cut back, 5 bases at V and 4 bases at J, with 11 bases in the middle. CDR3 loop: CSAPGSITEAFF. Written as DNA, the CDR3 is TGCAGTGCTCCGGGGAGTATCACTGAAGCTTTCTTT.

The sample holds a few counts of this clonotype. This chain joins TRBV3-1 and TRBJ1-2; unclear D gene. This CDR3 is built from 14 residues. The germline V gene has CDR1 LGHDT and CDR2 YNNKEL (reference sequence). Trimming took 4 bases from V and 2 from J, leaving 11 bases between them. This CDR3 is CASSPGMMNYGYTF. CDR3 nucleotides: TGTGCCAGCAGCCCTGGAATGATGAACTATGGCTACACCTTC.